This T cell receptor (beta chain) was sequenced for a study of beta chain features in type 1 diabetes. The study, taken as a whole, reports: Type 1 diabetes patients had moderately but significantly shorter TCRB CDR3s in all four CD4+ subsets. Shorter templates might be favored by PCR, and equally so in patients and in controls. Patients with type 1 diabetes showed fewer VDJ junction insertions and more deletions.

Expressed TCRB transcripts were sequenced after all isolated RNA was converted to cDNA. The protocol was immunoSEQ multiplex PCR, while the TCRdb copy is restricted to in-frame clones and leaves out a portion. The table shows 200,000 to 250,000 clones, with 25% to 35% occurring only once. This clone occurred a few times. Antigen specificity is unknown. Donors contributed one heparinised blood draw apiece, averaging about 110 mL. Germline CDR1 SGHAT, CDR2 FQNNGV. V lost 2 bases, J lost 9 bases, and 11 bases lay in between. This CDR3 has 13 residues. V is TRBV11-2 and J is TRBJ2-1; D is perhaps TRBD2 (5 bases). The receptor was isolated from a young man in good health. The sequencing sample was made of central memory CD4+ T cells from blood. CDR3 sequence (DNA): TGTGCCAGCAGCTTACGGGTTAGCGTTGAGCAGTTCTTC. It specifies CASSLRVSVEQFF.